This T cell receptor (beta chain) was recovered during a study of T cells in Graves' hyperthyroidism and ophthalmopathy. RNA transcripts were the template for amplifying TCR beta CDR3 regions. HTBI primers were used for first-round RT-PCR of the TCR CDR3. MiXCR, applied by TCRdb to the multiplex PCR reads, yields one record per CDR3 protein. The sample has around 520,000 distinct CDR3 sequences, approximately 15% seen once. The sample holds a few counts of this clonotype. This CDR3 has 19 amino acids. With 1 base clipped from V and 3 bases from J, the junction kept 11 bases outside the gene matches. Germline V gene data show CDR1 as MNHNS and CDR2 as SASEGT.

This clonotype was obtained from a woman aged 18-29 years with Graves' hyperthyroidism. What was sequenced was blood. V is TRBV6-1 and J is TRBJ2-6; 8 bases are a match to TRBD1. The CDR3 DNA reads TGTGCCAGCAGTGAAGGTCCGGGATCAGGGGGCGGTGGGGCCAACGTCCTGACTTTC. Protein sequence: CASSEGPGSGGGGANVLTF.